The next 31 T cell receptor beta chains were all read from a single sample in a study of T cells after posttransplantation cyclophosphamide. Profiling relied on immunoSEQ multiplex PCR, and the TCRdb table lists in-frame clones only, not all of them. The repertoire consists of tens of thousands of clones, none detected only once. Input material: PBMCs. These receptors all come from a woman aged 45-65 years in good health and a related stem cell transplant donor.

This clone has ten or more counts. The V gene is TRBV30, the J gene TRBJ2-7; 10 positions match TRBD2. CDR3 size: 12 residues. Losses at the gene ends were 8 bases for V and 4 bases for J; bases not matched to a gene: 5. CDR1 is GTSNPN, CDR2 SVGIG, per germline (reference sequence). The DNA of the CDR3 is TGTGCCCAAGTAGCGGGAGGATACGAGCAGTACTTC. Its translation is CAQVAGGYEQYF.

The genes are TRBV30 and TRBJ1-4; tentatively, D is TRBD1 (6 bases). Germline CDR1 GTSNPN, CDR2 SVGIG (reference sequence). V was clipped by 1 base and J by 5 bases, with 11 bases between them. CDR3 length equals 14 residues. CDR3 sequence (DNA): TGTGCCTGGAGTGCTCAAGGGGGAAATGAAAAACTGTTTTTT. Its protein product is CAWSAQGGNEKLFF.

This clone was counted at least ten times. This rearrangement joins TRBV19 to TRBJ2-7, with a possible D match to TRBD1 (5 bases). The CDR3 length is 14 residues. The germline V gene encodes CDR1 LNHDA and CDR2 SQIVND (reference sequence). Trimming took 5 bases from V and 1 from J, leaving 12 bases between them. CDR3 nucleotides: TGTGCCAGTAGTTTCGTACAGGATTCCTACGAGCAGTACTTC. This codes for CASSFVQDSYEQYF.

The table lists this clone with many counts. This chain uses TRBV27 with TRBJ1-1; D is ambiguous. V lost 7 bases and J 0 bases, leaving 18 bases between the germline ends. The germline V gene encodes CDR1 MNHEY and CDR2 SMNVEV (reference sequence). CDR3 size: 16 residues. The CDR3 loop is CASNSLGDSMNTEAFF. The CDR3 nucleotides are TGTGCCAGCAACTCCCTCGGGGATAGTATGAACACTGAAGCTTTCTTT.

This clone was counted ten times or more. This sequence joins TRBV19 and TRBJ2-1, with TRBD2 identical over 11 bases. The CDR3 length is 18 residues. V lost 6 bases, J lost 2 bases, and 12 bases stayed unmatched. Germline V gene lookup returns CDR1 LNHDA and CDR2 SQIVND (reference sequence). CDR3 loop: CASSRLAGTIYTYNEQFF. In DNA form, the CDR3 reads TGTGCCAGTAGCCGACTAGCGGGAACTATCTACACCTACAATGAGCAGTTCTTC.

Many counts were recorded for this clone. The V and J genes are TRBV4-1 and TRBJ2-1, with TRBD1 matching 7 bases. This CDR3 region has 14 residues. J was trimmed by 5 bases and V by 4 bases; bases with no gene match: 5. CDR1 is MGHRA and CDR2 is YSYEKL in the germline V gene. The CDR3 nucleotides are TGCGCCAGCAGCCCAAAAGGGGGCCACAATGAGCAGTTCTTC. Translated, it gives CASSPKGGHNEQFF.

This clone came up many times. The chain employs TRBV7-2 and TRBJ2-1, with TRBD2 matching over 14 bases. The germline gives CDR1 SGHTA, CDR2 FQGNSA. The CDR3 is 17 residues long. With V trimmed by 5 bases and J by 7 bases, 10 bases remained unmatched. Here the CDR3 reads CASSPRLAGGRGNEQFF. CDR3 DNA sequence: TGTGCCAGCAGCCCGCGACTAGCGGGGGGGAGAGGGAATGAGCAGTTCTTC.

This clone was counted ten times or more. The CDR3 sequence: CASRAGADEQFF. The DNA for the CDR3 is TGTGCCAGCAGAGCAGGGGCGGATGAGCAGTTCTTC. V gene TRBV11-3 combines with J gene TRBJ2-1, with a weak D call TRBD1 (6 bases). V lost 6 bases to trimming and J lost 8 bases, with 11 bases between them. Germline CDR1 is SGHNT and CDR2 is YENEEA. CDR3 size: 12 residues. Full variable domain (remainder filled in from reference TRBV11-3 and TRBJ2-1): EAGVVQSPRYKIIEKKQPVAFWCNPISGHNTLYWYLQNLGQGPELLIRYENEEAVDDSQLPKDRFSAERLKGVDSTLKIQPAELGDSAVYLCASRAGADEQFFGPGTRLTVL.

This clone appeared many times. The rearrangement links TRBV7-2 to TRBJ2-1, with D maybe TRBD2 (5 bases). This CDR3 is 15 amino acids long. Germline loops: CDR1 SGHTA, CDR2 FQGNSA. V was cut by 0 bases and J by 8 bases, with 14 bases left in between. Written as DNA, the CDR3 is TGTGCCAGCAGCTTAGCAGTTTGGAGCGGCGATGAGCAGTTCTTC. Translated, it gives CASSLAVWSGDEQFF.

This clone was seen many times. The CDR3 coding sequence is TGTGCCAGCAGTTTATTGGGGGGGACTTTGAGGGAGCAGTACTTC. It codes for CASSLLGGTLREQYF. The rearrangement joins TRBV28 to TRBJ2-7; 7 nucleotides match TRBD2. This CDR3 has 15 amino acids. V was pared by 1 base and J by 7 bases, with 10 bases of the junction left unmatched. Germline V CDR1 and CDR2: MDHEN, SYDVKM. Looking up the rest from reference TRBV28 and TRBJ2-7 gives the full variable domain: DVKVTQSSRYLVKRTGEKVFLECVQDMDHENMFWYRQDPGLGLRLIYFSYDVKMKEKGDIPEGYSVSREKKERFSLILESASTNQTSMYLCASSLLGGTLREQYFGPGTRLTVT.

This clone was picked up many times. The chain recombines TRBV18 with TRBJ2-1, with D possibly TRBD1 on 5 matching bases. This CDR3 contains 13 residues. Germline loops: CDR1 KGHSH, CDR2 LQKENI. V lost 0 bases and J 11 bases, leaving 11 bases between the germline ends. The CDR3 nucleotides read TGTGCCAGCTCACCACCAACAGGCTATAAGCAGTTCTTC. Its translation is CASSPPTGYKQFF.

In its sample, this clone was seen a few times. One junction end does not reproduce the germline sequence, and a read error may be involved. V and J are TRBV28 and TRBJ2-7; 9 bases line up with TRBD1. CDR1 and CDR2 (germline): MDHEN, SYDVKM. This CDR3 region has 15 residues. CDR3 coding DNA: TGTGCCAGCAGTTTTCCCGGACAGGGGTCCTACCAGCAGTACTTC. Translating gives CASSFPGQGSYQQYF.

In nucleotides, the CDR3 is TGCAGTGCTTGGACTTCCGGGGAGCTGTTTTTT. This translates into CSAWTSGELFF. This chain connects TRBV20-1 to TRBJ2-2; D is perhaps TRBD2 (5 bases). The CDR3 contains 11 residues. V lost 5 bases, J lost 6 bases, and 7 bases lay in between. Per the germline V gene, CDR1 is DFQATT and CDR2 is SNEGSKA (reference sequence).

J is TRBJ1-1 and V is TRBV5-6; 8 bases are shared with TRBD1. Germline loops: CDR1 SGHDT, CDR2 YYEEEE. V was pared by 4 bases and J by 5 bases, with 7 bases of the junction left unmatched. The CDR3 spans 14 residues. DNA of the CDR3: TGTGCCAGCAGCCCCCGGACAGGGCCAACTGAAGCTTTCTTT. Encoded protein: CASSPRTGPTEAFF.

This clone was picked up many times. CDR3 residues: CASSPTGINTGELFF. The CDR3 region has the DNA TGCGCCAGCAGCCCGACAGGGATCAACACCGGGGAGCTGTTTTTT. This rearrangement joins TRBV5-1 to TRBJ2-2, with TRBD1 matching 7 bases. V shed 4 bases and J 2 bases; nucleotides not matched to a gene: 5. CDR3 length: 15 residues. CDR1 is SGHRS, CDR2 YFSETQ, per germline.

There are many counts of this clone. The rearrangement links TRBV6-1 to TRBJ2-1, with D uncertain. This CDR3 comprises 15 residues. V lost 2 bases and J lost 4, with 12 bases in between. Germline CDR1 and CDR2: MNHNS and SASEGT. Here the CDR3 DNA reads TGTGCCAGCAGTGAAAAGCTAGAAATTTACAATGAGCAGTTCTTC. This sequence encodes CASSEKLEIYNEQFF.

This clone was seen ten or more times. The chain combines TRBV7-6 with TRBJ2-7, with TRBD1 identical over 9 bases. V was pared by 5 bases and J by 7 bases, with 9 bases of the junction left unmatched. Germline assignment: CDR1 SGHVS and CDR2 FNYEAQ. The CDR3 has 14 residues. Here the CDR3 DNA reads TGTGCCAGCAGCGCCGGGACAGGGAGGTATGAGCAGTACTTC. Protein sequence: CASSAGTGRYEQYF.

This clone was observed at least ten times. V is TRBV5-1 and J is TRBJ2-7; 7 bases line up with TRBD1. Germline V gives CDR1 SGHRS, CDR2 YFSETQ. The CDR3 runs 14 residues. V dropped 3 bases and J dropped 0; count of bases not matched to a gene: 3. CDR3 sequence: CASSWGTVSYEQYF. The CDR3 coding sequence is TGCGCCAGCAGCTGGGGGACAGTCTCCTACGAGCAGTACTTC.

The CDR3 DNA reads TGCAGCGTTGAAGGACTGACAGGGATCCTCGGCTACACCTTC. It is translated as CSVEGLTGILGYTF. The V and J genes are TRBV29-1 and TRBJ1-2, with TRBD1 identical over 7 bases. The V and J ends lost 1 base and 8 bases, in that order; junction bases with no gene match: 10. There are 14 residues in the CDR3. The germline gives CDR1 SQVTM, CDR2 ANQGSEA.

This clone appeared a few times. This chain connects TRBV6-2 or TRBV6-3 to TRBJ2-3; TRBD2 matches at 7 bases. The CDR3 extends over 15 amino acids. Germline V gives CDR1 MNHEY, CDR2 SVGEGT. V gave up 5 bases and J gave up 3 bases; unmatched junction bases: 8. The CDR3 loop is CASSPRLALTDTQYF. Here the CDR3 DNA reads TGTGCCAGCAGTCCGAGACTAGCCCTAACAGATACGCAGTATTTT.

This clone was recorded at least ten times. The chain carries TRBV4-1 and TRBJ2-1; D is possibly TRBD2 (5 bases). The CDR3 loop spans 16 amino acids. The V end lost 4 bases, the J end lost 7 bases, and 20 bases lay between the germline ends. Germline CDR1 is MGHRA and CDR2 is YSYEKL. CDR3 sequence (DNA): TGCGCCAGCAGCCCAAGATCGGGGTTCCTTGGTAATGAGCAGTTCTTC. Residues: CASSPRSGFLGNEQFF.

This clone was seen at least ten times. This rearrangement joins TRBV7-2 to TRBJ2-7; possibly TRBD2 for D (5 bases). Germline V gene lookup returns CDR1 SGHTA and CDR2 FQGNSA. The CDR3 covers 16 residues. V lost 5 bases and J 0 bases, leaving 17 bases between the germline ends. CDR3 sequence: CASSQPISEYSYEQYF. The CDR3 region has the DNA TGTGCCAGCAGCCAACCGATTAGCGAGTACTCCTACGAGCAGTACTTC.

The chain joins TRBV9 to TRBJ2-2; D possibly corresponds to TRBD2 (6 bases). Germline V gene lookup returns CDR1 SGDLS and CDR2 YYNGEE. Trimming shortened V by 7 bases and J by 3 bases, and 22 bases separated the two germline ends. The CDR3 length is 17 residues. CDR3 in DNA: TGTGCCAGCGAGGGGTCCATTCTCGGGACTGACACCGGGGAGCTGTTTTTT. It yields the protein CASEGSILGTDTGELFF.

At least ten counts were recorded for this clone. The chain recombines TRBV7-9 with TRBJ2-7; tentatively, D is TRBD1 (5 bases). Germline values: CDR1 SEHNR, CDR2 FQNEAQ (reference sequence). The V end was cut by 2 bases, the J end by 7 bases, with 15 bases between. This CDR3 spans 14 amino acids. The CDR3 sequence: CASSLTIRVGEQYF. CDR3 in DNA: TGTGCCAGCAGCTTAACCATCAGGGTCGGAGAGCAGTACTTC.

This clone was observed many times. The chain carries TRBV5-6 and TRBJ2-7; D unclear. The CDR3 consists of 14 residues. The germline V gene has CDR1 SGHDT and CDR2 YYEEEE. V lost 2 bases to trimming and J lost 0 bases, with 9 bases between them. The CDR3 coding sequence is TGTGCCAGCAGCTTCGGGTCTTTCTCCTACGAGCAGTACTTC. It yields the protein CASSFGSFSYEQYF. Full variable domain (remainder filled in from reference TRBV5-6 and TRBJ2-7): DAGVTQSPTHLIKTRGQQVTLRCSPKSGHDTVSWYQQALGQGPQFIFQYYEEEERQRGNFPDRFSGHQFPNYSSELNVNALLLGDSALYLCASSFGSFSYEQYFGPGTRLTVT.

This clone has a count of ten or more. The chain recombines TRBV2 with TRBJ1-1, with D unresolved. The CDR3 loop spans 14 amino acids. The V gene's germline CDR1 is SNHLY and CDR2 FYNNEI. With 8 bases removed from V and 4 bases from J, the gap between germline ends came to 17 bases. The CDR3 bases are TGTGCCAGCCTCGGGGAGACGTTGGGCACTGAAGCTTTCTTT. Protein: CASLGETLGTEAFF.

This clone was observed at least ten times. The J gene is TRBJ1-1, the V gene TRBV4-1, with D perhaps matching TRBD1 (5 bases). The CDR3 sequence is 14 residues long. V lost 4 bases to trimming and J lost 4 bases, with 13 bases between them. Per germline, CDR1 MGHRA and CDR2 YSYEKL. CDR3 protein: CASSPEEGSTEAFF. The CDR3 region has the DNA TGCGCCAGCAGCCCCGAGGAGGGGAGCACTGAAGCTTTCTTT.

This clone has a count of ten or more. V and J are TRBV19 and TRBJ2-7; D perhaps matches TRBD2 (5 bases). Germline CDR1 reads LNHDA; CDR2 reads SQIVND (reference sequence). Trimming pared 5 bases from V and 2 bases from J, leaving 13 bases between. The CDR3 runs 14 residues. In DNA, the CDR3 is TGTGCCAGTAGTTCCTGGACGGGGACCTACGAGCAGTACTTC. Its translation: CASSSWTGTYEQYF.

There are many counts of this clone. The CDR3 DNA reads TGTGCCAGCAGCTTTAACAGGGGAACTTTCTTT. Its translation: CASSFNRGTFF. The gene calls are TRBV11-2 and TRBJ1-1, with TRBD1 identical over 7 bases. Germline V gene sequence: CDR1 SGHAT, CDR2 FQNNGV. The CDR3 is 11 residues long. V gave up 3 bases and J gave up 12 bases; unmatched junction bases: 4.

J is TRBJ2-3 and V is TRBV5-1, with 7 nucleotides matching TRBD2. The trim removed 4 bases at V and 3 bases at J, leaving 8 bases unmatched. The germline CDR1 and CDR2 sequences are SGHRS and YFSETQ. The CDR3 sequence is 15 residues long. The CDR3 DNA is TGCGCCAGCAGCCCCGGACTAGGGCATACAGATACGCAGTATTTT. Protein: CASSPGLGHTDTQYF.

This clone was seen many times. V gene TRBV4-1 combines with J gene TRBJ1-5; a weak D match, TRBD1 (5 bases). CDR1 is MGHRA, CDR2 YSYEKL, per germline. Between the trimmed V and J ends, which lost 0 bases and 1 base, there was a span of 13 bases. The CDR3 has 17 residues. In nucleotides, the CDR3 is TGCGCCAGCAGCCAAGATCCTCCAGGGTTGAGCAATCAGCCCCAGCATTTT. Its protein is CASSQDPPGLSNQPQHF.